Many counts were recorded for the clone carrying this TCR beta chain. The antigen remains unidentified. This sample stems from a study of T cell repertoires in cytomegalovirus infection. TCRdb itself ran the reads through MiXCR, one entry per CDR3 protein. The table lists about 360,000 distinct CDR3 sequences, 15% to 20% of them singletons. V lost 4 bases and J lost 8; bases outside the gene matches: 3. This CDR3 is built from 13 residues. Germline-derived CDR1 and CDR2 are LGHNA and YSLEER. Study results and limitations: The study found HLA-C-restricted CMV-specific TCR beta clonotypes dominating the ex vivo response.

Sequenced input: PBMCs. The receptor was isolated from a human donor in good health (CMV status not recorded). Some clones in this sample may be carry-over from other donors' samples. This chain uses TRBV4-3 with TRBJ2-1, with 9 bases lining up with TRBD2. CDR3 protein: CASSPREGDEQFF. CDR3 coding DNA: TGCGCCAGCAGCCCGCGGGAGGGCGATGAGCAGTTCTTC.